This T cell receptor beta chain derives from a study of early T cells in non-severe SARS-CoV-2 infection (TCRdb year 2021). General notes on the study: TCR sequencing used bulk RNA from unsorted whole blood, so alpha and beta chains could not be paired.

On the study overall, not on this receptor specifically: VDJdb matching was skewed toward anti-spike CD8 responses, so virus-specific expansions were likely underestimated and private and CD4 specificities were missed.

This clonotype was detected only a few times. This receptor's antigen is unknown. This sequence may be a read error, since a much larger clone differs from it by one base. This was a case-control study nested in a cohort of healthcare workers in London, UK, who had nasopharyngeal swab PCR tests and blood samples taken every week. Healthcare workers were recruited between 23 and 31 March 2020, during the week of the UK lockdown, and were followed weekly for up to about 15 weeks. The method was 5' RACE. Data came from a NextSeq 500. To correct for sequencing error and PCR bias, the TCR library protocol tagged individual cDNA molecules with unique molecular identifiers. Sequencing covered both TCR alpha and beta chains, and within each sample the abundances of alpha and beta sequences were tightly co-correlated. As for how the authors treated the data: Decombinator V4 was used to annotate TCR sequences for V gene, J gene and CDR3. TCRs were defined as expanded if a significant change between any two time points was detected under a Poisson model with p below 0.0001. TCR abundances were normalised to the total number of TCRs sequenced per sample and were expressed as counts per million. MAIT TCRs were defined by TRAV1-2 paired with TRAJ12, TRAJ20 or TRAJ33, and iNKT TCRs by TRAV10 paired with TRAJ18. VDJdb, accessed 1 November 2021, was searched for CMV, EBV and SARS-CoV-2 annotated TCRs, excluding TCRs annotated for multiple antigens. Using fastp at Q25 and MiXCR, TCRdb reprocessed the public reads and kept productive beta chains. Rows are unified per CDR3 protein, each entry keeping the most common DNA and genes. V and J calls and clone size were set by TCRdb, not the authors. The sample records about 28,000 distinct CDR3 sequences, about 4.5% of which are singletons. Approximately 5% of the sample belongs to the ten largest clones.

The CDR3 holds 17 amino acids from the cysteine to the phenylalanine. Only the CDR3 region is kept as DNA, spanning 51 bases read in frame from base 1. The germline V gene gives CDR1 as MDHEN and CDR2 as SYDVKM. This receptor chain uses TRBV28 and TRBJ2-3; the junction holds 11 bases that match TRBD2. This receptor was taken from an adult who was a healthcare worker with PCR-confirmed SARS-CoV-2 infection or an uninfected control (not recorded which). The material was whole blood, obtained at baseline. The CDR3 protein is CASSSPLGLADTDTQCF. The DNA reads TGTGCCAGCAGTTCCCCATTGGGACTAGCGGATACAGATACGCAGTGTTTT.